This TCR beta chain appears in the sequencing data of a study of blood T cell repertoires in COVID-19. For the study at large: Researchers got acute and convalescent COVID-19 samples from the United States, Italy and Spain. The analysed material was cDNA or gDNA that came from T cells, B-cell-depleted T cells, or PBMCs.

The CDR3 has 14 amino acids. Looked up from germline, CDR1 is SNHLY and CDR2 is FYNNEI. V gave up 7 bases and J gave up 2 bases, with 13 bases separating them. Followed over time, Seattle patients had been enrolled while infection was active. In the original analysis: For nucleated cells, counts were estimated from reference gene primer amplification. Profiled with immunoSEQ multiplex PCR; TCRdb holds only in-frame clones, not every one. From that table come the V and J calls and clone size; the DNA was used to work out D and trimming. Here the sample spans about 170,000 clones, approximately 91% being singletons.

V is TRBV2 and J is TRBJ2-3; D not certain. Sequenced: peripheral blood. The sequence was obtained from a man aged 18 to 35 with COVID-19, enrolled during active disease. CDR3 amino acids: CASTTAAFTDTQYF. CDR3 sequence (DNA): TGTGCCAGCACGACCGCGGCCTTCACAGATACGCAGTATTTT. Full variable domain (remainder filled in from reference TRBV2 and TRBJ2-3): EPEVTQTPSHQVTQMGQEVILRCVPISNHLYFYWYRQILGQKVEFLVSFYNNEISEKSEIFDDQFSVERPDGSNFTLKIRSTKLEDSAMYFCASTTAAFTDTQYFGPGTRLTVL.